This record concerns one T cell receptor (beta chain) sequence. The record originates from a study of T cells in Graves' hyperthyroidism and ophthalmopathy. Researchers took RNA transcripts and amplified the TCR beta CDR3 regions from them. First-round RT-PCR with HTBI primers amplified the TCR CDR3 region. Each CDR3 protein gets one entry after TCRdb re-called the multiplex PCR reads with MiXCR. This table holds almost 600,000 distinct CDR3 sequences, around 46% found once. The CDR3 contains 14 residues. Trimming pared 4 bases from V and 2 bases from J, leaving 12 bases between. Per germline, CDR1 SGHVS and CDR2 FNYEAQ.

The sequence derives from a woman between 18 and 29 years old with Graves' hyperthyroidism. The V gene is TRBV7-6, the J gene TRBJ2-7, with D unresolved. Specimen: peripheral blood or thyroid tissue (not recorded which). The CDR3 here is CASSSTPRTYEQYF. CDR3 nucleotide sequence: TGTGCCAGCAGCTCCACCCCGAGGACCTACGAGCAGTACTTC.